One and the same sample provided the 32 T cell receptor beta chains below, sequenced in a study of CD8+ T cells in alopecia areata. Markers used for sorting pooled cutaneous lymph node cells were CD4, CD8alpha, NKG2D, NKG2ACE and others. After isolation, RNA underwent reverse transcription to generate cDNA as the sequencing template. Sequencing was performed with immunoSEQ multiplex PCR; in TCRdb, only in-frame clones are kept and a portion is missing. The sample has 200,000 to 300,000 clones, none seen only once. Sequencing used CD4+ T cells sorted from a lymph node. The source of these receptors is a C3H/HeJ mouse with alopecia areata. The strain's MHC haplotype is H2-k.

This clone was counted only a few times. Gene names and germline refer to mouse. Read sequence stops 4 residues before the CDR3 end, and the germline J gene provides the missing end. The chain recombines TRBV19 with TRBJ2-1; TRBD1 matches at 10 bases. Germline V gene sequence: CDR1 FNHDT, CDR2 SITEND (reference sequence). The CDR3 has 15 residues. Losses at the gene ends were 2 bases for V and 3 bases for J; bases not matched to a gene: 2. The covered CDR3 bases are TGTGCCAGCAGTATGGGGACAGGGGTCTATGCT. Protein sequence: CASSMGTGVYA. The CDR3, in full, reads CASSMGTGVYAEQFF.

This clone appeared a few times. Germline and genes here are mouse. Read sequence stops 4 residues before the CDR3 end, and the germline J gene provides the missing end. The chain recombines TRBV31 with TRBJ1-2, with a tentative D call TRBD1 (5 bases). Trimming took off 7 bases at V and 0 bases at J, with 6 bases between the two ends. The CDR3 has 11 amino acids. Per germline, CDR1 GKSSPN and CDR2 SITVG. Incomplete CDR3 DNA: TGTGCCTTGACAGCAAACTCC. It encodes CALTANS. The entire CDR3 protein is CALTANSDYTF.

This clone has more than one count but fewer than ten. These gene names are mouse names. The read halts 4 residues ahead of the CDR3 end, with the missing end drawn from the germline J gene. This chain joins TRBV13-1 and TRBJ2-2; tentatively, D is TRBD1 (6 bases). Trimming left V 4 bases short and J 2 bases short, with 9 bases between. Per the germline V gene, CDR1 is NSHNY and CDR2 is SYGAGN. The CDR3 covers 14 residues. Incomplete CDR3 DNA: TGTGCCAGCAGTACAGGGAGGAACACCGGG. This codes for CASSTGRNTG. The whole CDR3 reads CASSTGRNTGQLYF.

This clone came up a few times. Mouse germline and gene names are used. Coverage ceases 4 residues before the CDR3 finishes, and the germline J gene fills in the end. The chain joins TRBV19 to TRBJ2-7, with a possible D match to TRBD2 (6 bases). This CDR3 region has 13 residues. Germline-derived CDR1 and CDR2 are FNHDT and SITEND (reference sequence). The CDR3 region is CASSHGGKYEQYF. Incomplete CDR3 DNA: TGTGCCAGCAGTCACGGGGGGAAATAT.

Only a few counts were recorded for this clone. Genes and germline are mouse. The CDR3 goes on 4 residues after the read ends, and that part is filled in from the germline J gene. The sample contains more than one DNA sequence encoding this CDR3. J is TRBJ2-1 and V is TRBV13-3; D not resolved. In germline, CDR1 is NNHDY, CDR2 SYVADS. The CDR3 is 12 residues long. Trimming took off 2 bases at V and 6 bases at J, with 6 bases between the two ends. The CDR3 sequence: CASSEKGAEQFF. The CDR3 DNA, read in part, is TGTGCCAGCAGTGAGAAAGGTGCT.

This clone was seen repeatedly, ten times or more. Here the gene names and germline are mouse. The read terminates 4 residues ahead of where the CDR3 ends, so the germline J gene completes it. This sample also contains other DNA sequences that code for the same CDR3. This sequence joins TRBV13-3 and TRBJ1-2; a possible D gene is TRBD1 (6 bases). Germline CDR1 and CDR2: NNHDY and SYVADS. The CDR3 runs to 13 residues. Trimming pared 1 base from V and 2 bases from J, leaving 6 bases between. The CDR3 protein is CASSDQGNSDYTF. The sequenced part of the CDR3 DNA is TGTGCCAGCAGTGATCAGGGGAACTCC.

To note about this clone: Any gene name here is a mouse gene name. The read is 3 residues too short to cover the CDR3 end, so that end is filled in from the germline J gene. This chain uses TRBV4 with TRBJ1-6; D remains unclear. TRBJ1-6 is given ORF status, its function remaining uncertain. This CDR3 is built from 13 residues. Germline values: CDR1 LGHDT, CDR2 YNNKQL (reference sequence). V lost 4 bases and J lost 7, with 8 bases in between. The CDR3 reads CASSSQRNSPLYF. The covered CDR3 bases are TGTGCCAGCAGCTCCCAAAGGAATTCGCCC.

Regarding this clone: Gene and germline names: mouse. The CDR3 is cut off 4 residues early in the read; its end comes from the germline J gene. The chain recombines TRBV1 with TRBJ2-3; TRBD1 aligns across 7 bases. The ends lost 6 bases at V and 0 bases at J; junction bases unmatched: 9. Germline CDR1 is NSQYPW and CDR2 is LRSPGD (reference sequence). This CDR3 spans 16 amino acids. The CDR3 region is CTCSLGAGGSAETLYF. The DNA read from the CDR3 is TGCACCTGCAGCCTAGGGGCAGGGGGTAGTGCAGAA. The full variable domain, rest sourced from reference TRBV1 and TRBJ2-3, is VTLLEQNPRWRLVPRGQAVNLRCILKNSQYPWMSWYQQDLQKQLQWLFTLRSPGDKEVKSLPGADYLATRVTDTELRLQVANMSQGRTLYCTCSLGAGGSAETLYFGSGTRLTVL.

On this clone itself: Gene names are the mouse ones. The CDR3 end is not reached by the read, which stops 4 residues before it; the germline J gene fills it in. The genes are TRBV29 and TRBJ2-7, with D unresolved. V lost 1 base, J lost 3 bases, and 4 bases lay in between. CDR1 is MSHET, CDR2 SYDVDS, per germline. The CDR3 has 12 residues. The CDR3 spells CASSLLVYEQYF. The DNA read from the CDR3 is TGTGCTAGCAGTTTATTGGTCTAT.

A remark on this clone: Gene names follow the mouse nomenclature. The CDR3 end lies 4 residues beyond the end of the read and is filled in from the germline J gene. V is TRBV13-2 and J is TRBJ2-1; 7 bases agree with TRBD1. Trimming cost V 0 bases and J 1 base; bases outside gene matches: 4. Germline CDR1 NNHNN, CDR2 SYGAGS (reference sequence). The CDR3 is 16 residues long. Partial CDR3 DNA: TGTGCCAGCGGTGATGCGAAGGGACAGAACTATGCT. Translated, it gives CASGDAKGQNYA. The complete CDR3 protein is CASGDAKGQNYAEQFF.

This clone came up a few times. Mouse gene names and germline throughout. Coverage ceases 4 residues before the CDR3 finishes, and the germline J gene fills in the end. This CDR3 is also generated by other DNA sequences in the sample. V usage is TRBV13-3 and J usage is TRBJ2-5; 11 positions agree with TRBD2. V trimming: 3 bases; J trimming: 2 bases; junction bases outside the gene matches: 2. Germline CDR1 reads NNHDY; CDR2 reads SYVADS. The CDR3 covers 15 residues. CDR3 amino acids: CASSALGGLQDTQYF. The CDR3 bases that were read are TGTGCCAGCAGTGCACTGGGGGGGCTCCAAGAC.

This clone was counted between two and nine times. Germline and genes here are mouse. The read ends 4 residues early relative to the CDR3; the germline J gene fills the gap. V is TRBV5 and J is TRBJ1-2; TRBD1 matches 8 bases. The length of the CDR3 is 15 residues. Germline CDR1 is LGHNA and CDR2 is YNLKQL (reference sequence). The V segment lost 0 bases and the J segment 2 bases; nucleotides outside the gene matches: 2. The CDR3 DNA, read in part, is TGTGCCAGCAGCCAAGATTACAGGGGGAACTCC. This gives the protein CASSQDYRGNS. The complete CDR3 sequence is CASSQDYRGNSDYTF.

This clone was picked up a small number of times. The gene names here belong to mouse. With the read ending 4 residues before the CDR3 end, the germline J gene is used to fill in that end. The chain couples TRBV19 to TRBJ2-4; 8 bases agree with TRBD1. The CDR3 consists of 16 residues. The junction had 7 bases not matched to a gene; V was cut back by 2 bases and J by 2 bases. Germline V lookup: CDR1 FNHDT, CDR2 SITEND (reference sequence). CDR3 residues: CASSMGTGRYQNTLYF. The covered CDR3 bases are TGTGCCAGCAGTATGGGGACAGGAAGGTATCAAAAC. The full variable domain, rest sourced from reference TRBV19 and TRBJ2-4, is GGIITQTPKFLIGQEGQKLTLKCQQNFNHDTMYWYRQDSGKGLRLIYYSITENDLQKGDLSEGYDASREKKSSFSLTVTSAQKNEMAVFLCASSMGTGRYQNTLYFGAGTRLSVL.

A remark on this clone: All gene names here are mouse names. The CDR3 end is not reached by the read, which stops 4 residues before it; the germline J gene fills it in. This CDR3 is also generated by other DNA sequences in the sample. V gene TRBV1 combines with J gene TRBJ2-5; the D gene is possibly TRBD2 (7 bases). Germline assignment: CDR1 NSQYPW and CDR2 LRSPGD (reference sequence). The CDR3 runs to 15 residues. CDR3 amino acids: CTCSADRGARDTQYF. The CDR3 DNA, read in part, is TGCACCTGCAGTGCAGATCGGGGGGCGCGAGAC.

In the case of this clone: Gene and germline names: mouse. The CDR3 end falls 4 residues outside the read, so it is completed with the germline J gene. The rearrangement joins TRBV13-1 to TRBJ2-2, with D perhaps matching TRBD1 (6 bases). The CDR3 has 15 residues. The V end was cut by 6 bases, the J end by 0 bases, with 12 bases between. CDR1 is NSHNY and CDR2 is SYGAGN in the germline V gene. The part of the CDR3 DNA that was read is TGTGCCAGCAAAACCGGGACAACAAACACCGGG. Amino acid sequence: CASKTGTTNTG. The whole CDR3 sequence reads CASKTGTTNTGQLYF.

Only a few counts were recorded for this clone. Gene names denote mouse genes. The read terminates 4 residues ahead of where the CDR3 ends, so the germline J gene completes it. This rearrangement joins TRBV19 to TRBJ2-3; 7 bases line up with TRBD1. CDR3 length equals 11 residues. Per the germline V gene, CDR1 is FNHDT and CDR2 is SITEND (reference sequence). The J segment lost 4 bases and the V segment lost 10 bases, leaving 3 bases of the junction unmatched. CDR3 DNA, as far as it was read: TGTGCCTCGACAGGGACAGAA. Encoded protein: CASTGTE. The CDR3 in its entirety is CASTGTETLYF.

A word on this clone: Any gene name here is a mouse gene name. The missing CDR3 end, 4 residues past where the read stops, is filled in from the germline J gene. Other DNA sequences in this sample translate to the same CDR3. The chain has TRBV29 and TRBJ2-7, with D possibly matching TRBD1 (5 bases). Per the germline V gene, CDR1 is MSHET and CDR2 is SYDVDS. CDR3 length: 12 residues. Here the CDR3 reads CASSLSGDEQYF. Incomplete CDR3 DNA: TGTGCTAGCAGTTTATCAGGGGAT.

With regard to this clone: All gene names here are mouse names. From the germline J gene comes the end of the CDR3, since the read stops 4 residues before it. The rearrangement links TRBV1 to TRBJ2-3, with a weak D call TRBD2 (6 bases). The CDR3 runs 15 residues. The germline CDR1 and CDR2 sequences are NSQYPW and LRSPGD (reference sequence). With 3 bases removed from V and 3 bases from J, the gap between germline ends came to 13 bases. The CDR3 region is CTCSAGLIHAETLYF. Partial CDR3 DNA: TGCACCTGCAGTGCGGGACTTATCCACGCAGAA. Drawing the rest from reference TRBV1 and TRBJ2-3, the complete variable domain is VTLLEQNPRWRLVPRGQAVNLRCILKNSQYPWMSWYQQDLQKQLQWLFTLRSPGDKEVKSLPGADYLATRVTDTELRLQVANMSQGRTLYCTCSAGLIHAETLYFGSGTRLTVL.

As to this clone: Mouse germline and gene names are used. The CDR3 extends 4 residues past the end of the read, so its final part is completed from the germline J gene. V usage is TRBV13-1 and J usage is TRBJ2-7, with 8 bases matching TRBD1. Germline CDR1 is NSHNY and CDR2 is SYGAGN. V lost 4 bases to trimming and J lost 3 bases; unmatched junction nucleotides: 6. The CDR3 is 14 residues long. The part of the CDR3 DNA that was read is TGTGCCAGCAGTACCGGGACAGGTCGCTAT. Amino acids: CASSTGTGRY. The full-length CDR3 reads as CASSTGTGRYEQYF.

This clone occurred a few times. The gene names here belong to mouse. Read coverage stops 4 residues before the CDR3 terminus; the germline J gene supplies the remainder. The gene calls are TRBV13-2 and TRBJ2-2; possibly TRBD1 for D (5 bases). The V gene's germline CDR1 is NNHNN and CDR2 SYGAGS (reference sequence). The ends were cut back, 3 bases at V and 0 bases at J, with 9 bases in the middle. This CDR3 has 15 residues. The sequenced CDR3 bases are TGTGCCAGCGGTGGGACAAGACCAAACACCGGG. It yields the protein CASGGTRPNTG. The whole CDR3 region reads CASGGTRPNTGQLYF.

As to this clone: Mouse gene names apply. The sequenced CDR3 bases are TGCACCTGCAGTGCAGATACTGGGAGCTATGCT. Translating gives CTCSADTGSYA. The CDR3 in its entirety is CTCSADTGSYAEQFF. This sequence joins TRBV1 and TRBJ2-1; D is perhaps TRBD2 (6 bases). The read comes to an end 4 residues before the CDR3 does, leaving the germline J gene to fill in the end. Germline lookup yields CDR1 NSQYPW and CDR2 LRSPGD (reference sequence). V lost 0 bases and J 3 bases, leaving 9 bases between the germline ends. The CDR3 runs to 15 residues. Drawing the rest from reference TRBV1 and TRBJ2-1, the complete variable domain is VTLLEQNPRWRLVPRGQAVNLRCILKNSQYPWMSWYQQDLQKQLQWLFTLRSPGDKEVKSLPGADYLATRVTDTELRLQVANMSQGRTLYCTCSADTGSYAEQFFGPGTRLTVL.

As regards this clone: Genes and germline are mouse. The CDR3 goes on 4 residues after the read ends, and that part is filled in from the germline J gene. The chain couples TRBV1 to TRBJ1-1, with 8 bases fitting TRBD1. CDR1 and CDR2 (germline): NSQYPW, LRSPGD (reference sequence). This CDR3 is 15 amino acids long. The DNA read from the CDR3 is TGCACCTGCAGTGCAGCGCAGGGGGCAGGGACA. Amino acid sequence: CTCSAAQGAGT. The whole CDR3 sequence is CTCSAAQGAGTEVFF.

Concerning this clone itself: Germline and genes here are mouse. CDR3 region: CASRGTISQNTLYF. The CDR3 DNA, read in part, is TGTGCCAGCAGGGGGACAATTAGTCAAAAC. The chain recombines TRBV13-1 with TRBJ2-4; D perhaps matches TRBD1 (6 bases). The CDR3 end lies 4 residues beyond the end of the read and is filled in from the germline J gene. With 5 bases removed from V and 0 bases from J, the gap between germline ends came to 10 bases. Looked up from germline, CDR1 is NSHNY and CDR2 is SYGAGN. This CDR3 region has 14 residues.

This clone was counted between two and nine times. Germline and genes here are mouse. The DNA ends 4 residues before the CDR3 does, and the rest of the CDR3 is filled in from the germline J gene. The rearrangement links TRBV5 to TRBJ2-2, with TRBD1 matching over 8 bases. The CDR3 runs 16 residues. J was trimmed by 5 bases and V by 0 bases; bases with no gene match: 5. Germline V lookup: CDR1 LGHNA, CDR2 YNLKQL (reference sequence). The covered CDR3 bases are TGTGCCAGCAGCCAAGATAGTTACAGGGGGACCGGG. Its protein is CASSQDSYRGTG. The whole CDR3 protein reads CASSQDSYRGTGQLYF.

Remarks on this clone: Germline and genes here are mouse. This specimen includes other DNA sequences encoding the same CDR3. CDR3 bases read: TGTGCCAGCAGTATGGACAGAGGAGAC. Translation: CASSMDRGD. The full CDR3 is CASSMDRGDTQYF. The chain couples TRBV19 to TRBJ2-5, with a weak D call TRBD1 (6 bases). The CDR3 end is not reached by the read, which stops 4 residues before it; the germline J gene fills it in. The CDR3 totals 13 residues. The germline V gene encodes CDR1 FNHDT and CDR2 SITEND (reference sequence).

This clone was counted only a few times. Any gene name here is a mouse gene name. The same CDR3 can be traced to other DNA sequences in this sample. CDR3 DNA, as far as it was read: TGCACCTGCAGTGCAGATTCCAGTTAT. Translating gives CTCSADSSY. The whole CDR3 sequence is CTCSADSSYEQYF. V usage is TRBV1 and J usage is TRBJ2-7; D is uncertain. Read data end 4 residues before the CDR3 end; the end is taken from the germline J gene. Germline-derived CDR1 and CDR2 are NSQYPW and LRSPGD (reference sequence). This CDR3 comprises 13 residues.

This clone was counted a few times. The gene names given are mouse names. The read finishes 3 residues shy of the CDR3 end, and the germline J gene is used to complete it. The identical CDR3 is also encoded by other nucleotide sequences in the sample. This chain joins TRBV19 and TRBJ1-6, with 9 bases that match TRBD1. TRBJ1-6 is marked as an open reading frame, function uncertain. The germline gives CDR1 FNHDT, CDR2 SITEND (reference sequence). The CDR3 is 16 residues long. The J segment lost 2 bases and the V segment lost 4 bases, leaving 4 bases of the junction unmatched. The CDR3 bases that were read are TGTGCCAGCAGTTCCCGACAGGGGGCCTATAATTCGCCC. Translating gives CASSSRQGAYNSP. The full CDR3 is CASSSRQGAYNSPLYF.

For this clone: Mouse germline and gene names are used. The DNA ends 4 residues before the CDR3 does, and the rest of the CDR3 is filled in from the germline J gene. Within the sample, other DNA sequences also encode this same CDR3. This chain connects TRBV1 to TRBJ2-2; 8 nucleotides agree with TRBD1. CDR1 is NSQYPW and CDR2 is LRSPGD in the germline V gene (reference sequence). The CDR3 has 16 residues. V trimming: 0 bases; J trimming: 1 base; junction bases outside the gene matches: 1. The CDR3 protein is CTCSAEGQGNTGQLYF. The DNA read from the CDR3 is TGCACCTGCAGTGCAGAAGGACAGGGAAACACCGGG.

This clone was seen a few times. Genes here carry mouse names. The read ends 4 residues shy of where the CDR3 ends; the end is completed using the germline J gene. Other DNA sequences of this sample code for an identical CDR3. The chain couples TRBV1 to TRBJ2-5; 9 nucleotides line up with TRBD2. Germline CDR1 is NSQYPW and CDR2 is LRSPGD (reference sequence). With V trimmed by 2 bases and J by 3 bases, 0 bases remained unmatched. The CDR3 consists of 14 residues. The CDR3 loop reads CTCSALGGQDTQYF. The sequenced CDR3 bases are TGCACCTGCAGTGCACTGGGGGGGCAAGAC. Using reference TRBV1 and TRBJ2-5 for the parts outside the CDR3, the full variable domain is VTLLEQNPRWRLVPRGQAVNLRCILKNSQYPWMSWYQQDLQKQLQWLFTLRSPGDKEVKSLPGADYLATRVTDTELRLQVANMSQGRTLYCTCSALGGQDTQYFGPGTRLLVL.

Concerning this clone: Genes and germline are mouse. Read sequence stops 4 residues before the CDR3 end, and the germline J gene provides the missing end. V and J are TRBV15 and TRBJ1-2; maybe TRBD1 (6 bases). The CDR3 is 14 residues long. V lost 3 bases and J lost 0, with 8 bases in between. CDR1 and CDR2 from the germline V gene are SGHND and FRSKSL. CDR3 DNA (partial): TGTGCCAGCAGTTTCGGGACACCAAACTCC. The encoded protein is CASSFGTPNS. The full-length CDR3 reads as CASSFGTPNSDYTF.

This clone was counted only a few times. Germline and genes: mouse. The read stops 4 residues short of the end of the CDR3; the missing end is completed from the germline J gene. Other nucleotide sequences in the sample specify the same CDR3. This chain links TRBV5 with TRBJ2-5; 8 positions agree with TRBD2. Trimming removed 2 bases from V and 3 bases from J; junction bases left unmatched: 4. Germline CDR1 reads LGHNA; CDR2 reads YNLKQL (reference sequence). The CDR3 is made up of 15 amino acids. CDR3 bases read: TGTGCCAGCAGCCAAAGACTGGGGTATCAAGAC. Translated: CASSQRLGYQD. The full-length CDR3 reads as CASSQRLGYQDTQYF.

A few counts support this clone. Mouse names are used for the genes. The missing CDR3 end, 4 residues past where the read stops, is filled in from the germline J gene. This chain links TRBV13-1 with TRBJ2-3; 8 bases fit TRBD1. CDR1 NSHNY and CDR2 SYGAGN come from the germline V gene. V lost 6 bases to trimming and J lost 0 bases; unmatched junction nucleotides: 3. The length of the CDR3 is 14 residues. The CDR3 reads CASKDRASAETLYF. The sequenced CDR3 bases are TGTGCCAGCAAGGACAGGGCTAGTGCAGAA.